The rows below give T cell receptor beta chains drawn from one sample of a study of blood T cell repertoires in COVID-19. The table came from immunoSEQ multiplex PCR; TCRdb's copy has only in-frame clones and leaves some out. The sample includes under 250,000 clones, 70% to 90% of them seen just once. The sequenced material came from PBMCs or T cells enriched from blood (not recorded which). These receptors came from a man aged 25 to 45 who had recovered from COVID-19. Both conserved end residues are part of each CDR3. The order of the fields is clone size, J gene, D gene, V gene, CDR3 DNA, CDR3 protein. D genes are given only for firm matches. Expanded clones get a size class; other rows say once, few or many, or leave the size out.

NA | TRBJ2-5 | TRBD1 | TRBV27 | TGTGCCAGCAGTTCCCAGGGGGTCGCGGAGACCCAGTACTTC | CASSSQGVAETQYF
NA | TRBJ1-1 | NA | TRBV7-9 | TGTGCCAGCAGCCGGTCACAGGAAACTTTCTTT | CASSRSQETFF
NA | TRBJ1-4 | NA | TRBV28 | TGTGCCAGCAGCCGGACAGTCCCGAATGAAAAACTGTTTTTT | CASSRTVPNEKLFF
NA | TRBJ2-1 | NA | TRBV13 | TGTGCCAGCAGCTTAGCTGAGCGTTACTATGAGCAGTTCTTC | CASSLAERYYEQFF
NA | TRBJ1-5 | TRBD1 | TRBV7-2 | TGTGCCAGCAGCTTAGTTGGACTTCAGGGGGCGGGCAATCAGCCCCAGCATTTT | CASSLVGLQGAGNQPQHF
NA | TRBJ1-2 | TRBD1 | TRBV29-1 | TGCAGCGTTGTGGGGGGACAGGACGTGACTCTCTATGGCTACACCTTC | CSVVGGQDVTLYGYTF
NA | TRBJ1-1 | NA | TRBV28 | TGTGCCAGCAGTTTGTGGAGGGAGGGCACTGAAGCTTTCTTT | CASSLWREGTEAFF
NA | TRBJ1-2 | TRBD1 | TRBV10-3 | TGTGCCACCGGGGACAGGGGTAACTATGGCTACACCTTC | CATGDRGNYGYTF
NA | TRBJ2-3 | TRBD2 | TRBV9 | TGTGCCAGCAGCCCCGGAGTAGCGGGAGCTACGCAGTATTTT | CASSPGVAGATQYF
NA | TRBJ2-5 | NA | TRBV6-2/TRBV6-3 | TGTGCCAGCAGTTACTCACAGTCCTGGGCCCAGTACTTC | CASSYSQSWAQYF
NA | TRBJ2-5 | TRBD2 | TRBV28 | TGTGCCAGCAGCCCAGGGACTAGCGGGAGTTTCGTATCAGAGACCCAGTACTTC | CASSPGTSGSFVSETQYF
NA | TRBJ2-7 | NA | TRBV27 | TGTGCCAGCAGTTTGTCGTTTTGGCAGGGGAACGAGCAGTACTTC | CASSLSFWQGNEQYF
NA | TRBJ2-2 | NA | TRBV11-3 | TGTGCCAGCAGCTTAGTCCGGACAGGGGAGCTGTTTTTT | CASSLVRTGELFF
NA | TRBJ1-5 | NA | TRBV24-1 | TGTGCCACCAGTGACGACAGCGTGGGTCAGCCCCAGCATTTT | CATSDDSVGQPQHF
NA | TRBJ2-3 | NA | TRBV14 | TGTGCCAGCAGCCAATCGCGAGAATCAAGGCAGTATTTT | CASSQSRESRQYF
NA | TRBJ1-5 | NA | TRBV27 | TGTGCCAGCAGTTTATCACAGGGAAAGCAGCCCCAGCATTTT | CASSLSQGKQPQHF
NA | TRBJ1-6 | TRBD1 | TRBV10-1 | TGCGCCAGCAGTGAGGGTAGCGGACAGGGGGCCAACTATAATTCACCCCTCCACTTT | CASSEGSGQGANYNSPLHF
NA | TRBJ2-1 | NA | TRBV11-2 | TGTGCCAGCAGCCCCAGGGGAGCCCGGAAGGAGCAGTTCTTC | CASSPRGARKEQFF
NA | TRBJ1-5 | NA | TRBV30 | TGTGCCTGGAGCGCGGGGGTGGGCAATCAGCCCCAGCATTTT | CAWSAGVGNQPQHF
NA | TRBJ2-1 | TRBD2 | TRBV27 | TGTGCCAGCAGGGGTAGCGGGAACCGCTCCTACAATGAGCAGTTCTTC | CASRGSGNRSYNEQFF
NA | TRBJ2-7 | TRBD2 | TRBV19 | TGTGCCAGTAGTCCCCGCCTCGAGCGGGAGAATAAGCAGTACTTC | CASSPRLERENKQYF
NA | TRBJ1-3 | NA | TRBV23-1 | TGCGCCAGCAGTAGGAACCGCCCCAGGGCCGACTCTGGAAACACCATATATTTT | CASSRNRPRADSGNTIYF
NA | TRBJ2-3 | NA | TRBV5-4 | TGTGCCAGCAGCCCCCCCTCGGGGTCCACAGATACGCAGTATTTT | CASSPPSGSTDTQYF
NA | TRBJ2-1 | TRBD2 | TRBV3-1/TRBV3-2 | TGTGCCAGCAGCCAACTGACTAGCGGGGGGGGAAATGAGCAGTTCTTC | CASSQLTSGGGNEQFF
few | TRBJ2-7 | TRBD1 | TRBV20-1 | TGCAGTGCTAGTTCGACCCGACAGGGGGTCTACGAGCAGTACTTC | CSASSTRQGVYEQYF
NA | TRBJ2-3 | NA | TRBV19 | TGTGCCAGTAGTATAGGACTCACAGATACGCAGTATTTT | CASSIGLTDTQYF
NA | TRBJ1-1 | NA | TRBV3-1/TRBV3-2 | TGTGCCAGCAGTTCAGCGGTCCGGGACACTCGTAGGAACACTGAAGCTTTCTTT | CASSSAVRDTRRNTEAFF
once | TRBJ1-1 | TRBD1 | TRBV7-9 | TGTGCCAGCAGCTTACAGGGGGCGAACACTGAAGCTTTCTTT | CASSLQGANTEAFF
NA | TRBJ2-5 | TRBD2 | TRBV7-9 | TGTGCCAGCAACGTAGCGGGAGGGACTGAGACCCAGTACTTC | CASNVAGGTETQYF
NA | TRBJ2-3 | TRBD2 | TRBV5-5 | TGTGCCAGCAGCTCTGGAGCGGGAGCGCTCACAGATACGCAGTATTTT | CASSSGAGALTDTQYF
NA | TRBJ1-2 | NA | TRBV28 | TGTGCCAGCAGTCGGGACTATGGCTACACCTTC | CASSRDYGYTF
NA | TRBJ1-4 | NA | TRBV9 | TGTGCCAGCAGCCTTAAACAGGGAAATGAAAAACTGTTTTTT | CASSLKQGNEKLFF
NA | TRBJ1-6 | NA | TRBV5-6 | TGTGCCAGCAGCTTGGGGGGGGTCATTTCCCTCCACTTT | CASSLGGVISLHF
NA | TRBJ1-1 | NA | TRBV6-2/TRBV6-3 | TGTGCCAGCAGTTCCTTCTCCACTGAAGCTTTCTTT | CASSSFSTEAFF
NA | TRBJ2-7 | NA | TRBV7-8 | TGTGCCAGCACGCAAATACCCAGCTCCTACGAGCAGTACTTC | CASTQIPSSYEQYF
NA | TRBJ2-4 | TRBD2 | TRBV2 | TGTGCCAGCACGGCTAGCGGGATGGACATTCAGTACTTC | CASTASGMDIQYF
NA | TRBJ2-1 | TRBD2 | TRBV5-1 | TGCGCCAGCAGCGTCCTTACTAGCGGCCTGGCCAATGAGCAGTTCTTC | CASSVLTSGLANEQFF
NA | TRBJ2-1 | NA | TRBV7-2 | TGTGCCAGCAGCGATAGACGGTCCGGGAGTGGGCAGTTCTTC | CASSDRRSGSGQFF
few | TRBJ1-4 | TRBD1 | TRBV28 | TGTGCCACCGGACTGACAGGGGCCGGAGAAAAACTGTTTTTT | CATGLTGAGEKLFF
few | TRBJ2-1 | TRBD2 | TRBV7-2 | TGTGCCAGCAGCTTAGTAAGACTAGCGGTCTACAATGAGCAGTTCTTC | CASSLVRLAVYNEQFF
once | TRBJ1-1 | NA | TRBV5-1 | TGCGCCAGCATGAACAGGGCGAAAAACACTGAAGCTTTCTTT | CASMNRAKNTEAFF
NA | TRBJ2-3 | TRBD2 | TRBV5-1 | TGCGCCAGCAGCCCCGGGGGACTAGCCGGCACAGATACGCAGTATTTT | CASSPGGLAGTDTQYF
NA | TRBJ2-7 | TRBD1 | TRBV2 | TGTGCCAGCAGTGAGGGACAGGGCTCCTACGAGCAGTACTTC | CASSEGQGSYEQYF
NA | TRBJ2-5 | TRBD1 | TRBV13 | TGTGCCAGCAGCTTAGCCACAGGGGGTCGCGAGACCCAGTACTTC | CASSLATGGRETQYF
NA | TRBJ1-4 | TRBD1 | TRBV2 | TGTGCCAGCAGTGGACAGGGGTTTGGTGAAAAACTGTTTTTT | CASSGQGFGEKLFF
NA | TRBJ2-1 | TRBD1 | TRBV6-6 | TGTGCCAGCAGTAACAGGGGTCACTCCTACAATGAGCAGTTCTTC | CASSNRGHSYNEQFF
NA | TRBJ2-7 | TRBD1 | TRBV6-5 | TGTGCCAGCAGTTACTCGACAGGGGGCAGCTCCTACGAGCAGTACTTC | CASSYSTGGSSYEQYF
NA | TRBJ1-1 | NA | TRBV5-1 | TGCGCCAGCAGCTTGACACAGATGAACACTGAAGCTTTCTTT | CASSLTQMNTEAFF
NA | TRBJ1-1 | NA | TRBV27 | TGTGCCAGCAGTTTAAGGACAGCCCGGGGGGGCACTGAAGCTTTCTTT | CASSLRTARGGTEAFF
NA | TRBJ2-7 | NA | TRBV5-1 | TGCGCCAGCAGCTTAGGCCTAGGGGCCAACTACGAGCAGTACTTC | CASSLGLGANYEQYF